The clone carrying this T cell receptor (beta chain) has a count of ten or more. The sample comes from a study of T cells in Graves' hyperthyroidism and ophthalmopathy. Regions amplified from RNA transcripts were the TCR beta CDR3 regions. HTBI primers were used for first-round RT-PCR of the TCR CDR3. MiXCR, applied by TCRdb to the multiplex PCR reads, yields one record per CDR3 protein. The profile covers around 420,000 distinct CDR3 sequences, with around 14% appearing a single time and over 12% taken by the ten largest. This CDR3 contains 17 residues. V gave up 3 bases and J gave up 6 bases, with 24 bases separating them. These patients, aged 18 to 65, had recently diagnosed hyperthyroidism lasting under 2 months.

The sequencing input was blood. The sequence derives from a young woman with Graves' hyperthyroidism. The chain joins TRBV12-3 or TRBV12-4 to TRBJ2-7; maybe TRBD2 (6 bases). In DNA, the CDR3 is TGTGCCAGCAGTTTGGGACCTTGGGGGACTGAACGAACCGAGCAGTACTTC. It is translated as CASSLGPWGTERTEQYF.